The clone carrying this TCR beta chain was seen more than once but under ten times. The CDR3 runs to 15 residues. Germline V gene data show CDR1 as SGHRS and CDR2 as YFSETQ. V was clipped by 5 bases and J by 6 bases, with 20 bases between them. Clones were sequenced by immunoSEQ multiplex PCR, and TCRdb holds only the in-frame ones, with some missing. This table holds approximately 340,000 clones, around four fifths found once. The sample originates from a study of blood T cell repertoires in COVID-19. Study summary: Nucleic acid was either cDNA or gDNA, and it came from T cells, B-cell-depleted T cells, or PBMCs.

The rearrangement uses TRBV5-1 and TRBJ1-2; D is undetermined. The sequencing input was peripheral blood. This TCR was recovered from a man aged 25-40 years with active or convalescent COVID-19. The CDR3 region is CASRFGPGIEHGYTF. CDR3 nucleotide sequence: TGCGCCAGCAGGTTTGGGCCCGGGATCGAGCATGGCTACACCTTC. Filled out from reference TRBV5-1 and TRBJ1-2, the complete variable domain reads KAGVTQTPRYLIKTRGQQVTLSCSPISGHRSVSWYQQTPGQGLQFLFEYFSETQRNKGNFPGRFSGRQFSNSRSEMNVSTLELGDSALYLCASRFGPGIEHGYTFGSGTRLTVV.